Shown below are 22 T cell receptor beta chains from a single sample sequenced in a study of T cells in tuberculosis. The data were produced by immunoSEQ multiplex PCR, yet TCRdb's version contains in-frame clones alone and is incomplete. The sample includes about 53,000 clones, 90% to 95% seen only once; the top ten take more than 1.4%. Described time point: new active TB diagnosis, blood taken before or within 7 days of starting treatment. Sequenced here: PBMCs, sampled at tuberculosis diagnosis. Receptors originate from an adult with tuberculosis.

The J gene is TRBJ1-5, the V gene TRBV27; a weak D match, TRBD1 (5 bases). CDR3 length: 16 residues. The germline CDR1 and CDR2 sequences are MNHEY and SMNVEV (reference sequence). V gave up 0 bases and J gave up 4 bases, with 13 bases separating them. CDR3 in DNA: TGTGCCAGCAGTTTATCTGCGGGGGAGGTGAATCAGCCCCAGCATTTT. Translating it yields CASSLSAGEVNQPQHF.

CDR3 amino acids: CASSLILGGSNTGELFF. The DNA for the CDR3 is TGCGCCAGCAGCTTGATCCTGGGGGGATCGAACACCGGGGAGCTGTTTTTT. This chain joins TRBV5-1 and TRBJ2-2, with D possibly TRBD2 on 6 matching bases. This CDR3 contains 17 residues. The germline CDR1 and CDR2 sequences are SGHRS and YFSETQ. Trimming removed 1 base at V and 0 bases at J, with 13 bases between.

This chain connects TRBV5-1 to TRBJ1-2; D gene unclear. This CDR3 has 15 amino acids. CDR1 SGHRS and CDR2 YFSETQ come from the germline V gene. The V and J ends lost 1 base and 8 bases respectively, with 18 bases between them. In nucleotides, the CDR3 is TGCGCCAGCAGCTTGAAGGAGGGAATCATCGAGGGCTACACCTTC. Protein product: CASSLKEGIIEGYTF.

This chain uses TRBV7-9 with TRBJ2-1, with TRBD2 identical over 10 bases. The germline CDR1 and CDR2 sequences are SEHNR and FQNEAQ (reference sequence). V gave up 1 base and J gave up 6 bases; unmatched junction bases: 9. The CDR3 totals 17 residues. The chain's CDR3 is CASSLGASGSWVNEQFF. CDR3 sequence (DNA): TGTGCCAGCAGCTTAGGGGCTAGCGGGAGTTGGGTCAATGAGCAGTTCTTC.

V usage is TRBV19 and J usage is TRBJ2-3, with D possibly matching TRBD2 (6 bases). The length of the CDR3 is 15 residues. Germline V CDR1 and CDR2: LNHDA, SQIVND (reference sequence). Between the trimmed V and J ends, which lost 5 bases and 0 bases, there was a span of 12 bases. In nucleotides, the CDR3 is TGTGCCAGTAGTCCCCGGAGGGGTAGCACAGATACGCAGTATTTT. This encodes CASSPRRGSTDTQYF. Complete variable domain (other parts from reference TRBV19 and TRBJ2-3): DGGITQSPKYLFRKEGQNVTLSCEQNLNHDAMYWYRQDPGQGLRLIYYSQIVNDFQKGDIAEGYSVSREKKESFPLTVTSAQKNPTAFYLCASSPRRGSTDTQYFGPGTRLTVL.

This chain joins TRBV28 and TRBJ1-1; perhaps TRBD1 as D (5 bases). The CDR3 length is 12 residues. In germline, CDR1 is MDHEN, CDR2 SYDVKM. Trimming cost V 5 bases and J 5 bases, with 9 bases left between them. Here the CDR3 reads CASSGGDTEAFF. The DNA for the CDR3 is TGTGCCAGCAGTGGAGGGGATACTGAAGCTTTCTTT.

This chain uses TRBV5-4 with TRBJ2-5; D might be TRBD1 (6 bases). This CDR3 has 15 residues. Germline-derived CDR1 and CDR2 are SGHNT and YYREEE (reference sequence). The V end was cut by 1 base, the J end by 4 bases, with 14 bases between. The CDR3 DNA follows: TGTGCCAGCAGCTTGAACCAGGGGCCGGGAGAGACCCAGTACTTC. As protein: CASSLNQGPGETQYF.

CDR3 in amino acids: CAWSVRGYEQYF. In nucleotides, the CDR3 is TGTGCCTGGAGTGTACGCGGCTACGAGCAGTACTTC. This chain joins TRBV30 and TRBJ2-7; D is unclear. The CDR3 is made up of 12 amino acids. Looked up from germline, CDR1 is GTSNPN and CDR2 is SVGIG (reference sequence). V shed 0 bases and J shed 3 bases, with 6 bases lying between them.

The genes are TRBV11-1 and TRBJ1-1; the match to TRBD1 covers 7 bases. The V and J ends lost 5 bases and 8 bases, in that order; junction bases with no gene match: 14. The CDR3 runs 15 residues. Germline V lookup: CDR1 SGHAT, CDR2 FQDESV (reference sequence). Here the CDR3 reads CASSTDGWTGAEAFF. CDR3 DNA sequence: TGTGCCAGCAGCACGGATGGATGGACAGGCGCAGAAGCTTTCTTT.

CDR3: CASSTNPLQNSPLHF. For the CDR3, the DNA is TGTGCCAGTAGTACGAACCCCCTACAGAATTCACCCCTCCACTTT. This sequence joins TRBV19 and TRBJ1-6; D not certain. V lost 4 bases to trimming and J lost 7 bases, with 14 bases between them. CDR3 length: 15 amino acids. Germline V gene sequence: CDR1 LNHDA, CDR2 SQIVND (reference sequence).

The gene calls are TRBV9 and TRBJ2-3, with 9 bases lining up with TRBD2. V trimming: 2 bases; J trimming: 4 bases; junction bases outside the gene matches: 8. Germline V gives CDR1 SGDLS, CDR2 YYNGEE. This CDR3 spans 16 amino acids. The CDR3 sequence: CASSVEASGKADTQYF. CDR3 sequence (DNA): TGTGCCAGCAGCGTCGAGGCTAGCGGGAAGGCAGATACGCAGTATTTT.

This chain joins TRBV19 and TRBJ2-2; 11 bases align to TRBD1. The CDR3 runs 17 residues. V was pared by 7 bases and J by 5 bases, with 12 bases of the junction left unmatched. Germline V gene sequence: CDR1 LNHDA, CDR2 SQIVND (reference sequence). The CDR3 is CASTYDLGQGGTGELFF. Written as DNA, the CDR3 is TGTGCCAGTACCTACGATTTGGGACAGGGGGGAACCGGGGAGCTGTTTTTT.

The V and J genes are TRBV5-1 and TRBJ2-3; perhaps TRBD2 as D (7 bases). The germline CDR1 and CDR2 sequences are SGHRS and YFSETQ. V lost 0 bases, J lost 1 base, and 12 bases lay in between. CDR3 length equals 16 residues. CDR3 protein: CASSLDQGRGTDTQYF. CDR3 in DNA: TGCGCCAGCAGCTTGGACCAGGGGAGGGGCACAGATACGCAGTATTTT. The full variable domain, its missing parts supplied by reference TRBV5-1 and TRBJ2-3, is KAGVTQTPRYLIKTRGQQVTLSCSPISGHRSVSWYQQTPGQGLQFLFEYFSETQRNKGNFPGRFSGRQFSNSRSEMNVSTLELGDSALYLCASSLDQGRGTDTQYFGPGTRLTVL.

The chain couples TRBV4-1 to TRBJ2-2; TRBD2 is a possible D gene (5 bases). Germline values: CDR1 MGHRA, CDR2 YSYEKL. V was clipped by 1 base and J by 8 bases, with 14 bases between them. The length of the CDR3 is 15 residues. CDR3 coding DNA: TGCGCCAGCAGCCAAGGGGAGTATTCGGGTGGGGAGCTGTTTTTT. Encoded protein: CASSQGEYSGGELFF.

Written as DNA, the CDR3 is TGCGCCAGCAGCTTGGGGGGACTAAACACCGGGGAGCTGTTTTTT. It translates to CASSLGGLNTGELFF. The chain links TRBV5-1 to TRBJ2-2, with 7 positions matching TRBD2. With V trimmed by 0 bases and J by 2 bases, 1 base remained unmatched. The CDR3 spans 15 residues. Germline V gives CDR1 SGHRS, CDR2 YFSETQ.

The chain employs TRBV19 and TRBJ1-5, with TRBD1 matching over 7 bases. Germline assignment: CDR1 LNHDA and CDR2 SQIVND (reference sequence). The CDR3 totals 13 residues. V dropped 5 bases and J dropped 6; count of bases not matched to a gene: 4. This CDR3 is CASSDRVGQPQHF. CDR3 DNA: TGTGCCAGTAGTGACAGGGTTGGTCAGCCCCAGCATTTT.

This chain joins TRBV9 and TRBJ1-4; 8 nucleotides match TRBD1. CDR1 SGDLS and CDR2 YYNGEE come from the germline V gene. V lost 1 base and J lost 8; bases outside the gene matches: 4. The CDR3 runs 14 residues. CDR3 nucleotide sequence: TGTGCCAGCAGCGTACGTCCAGGGGGCGAAAAACTGTTTTTT. It yields the protein CASSVRPGGEKLFF.

CDR3 coding DNA: TGTGCCAGCAGCTTAGTAAGGGACAGTCCTCATGGCTACACCTTC. Amino acid sequence: CASSLVRDSPHGYTF. The V and J genes are TRBV7-2 and TRBJ1-2, with 7 bases that match TRBD1. This CDR3 comprises 15 residues. Trimming took 1 base from V and 6 from J; bases not matched to a gene: 8. In germline, CDR1 is SGHTA, CDR2 FQGNSA.

This chain joins TRBV18 and TRBJ2-1; 10 bases match TRBD2. Germline values: CDR1 KGHSH, CDR2 LQKENI. The junction had 6 bases not matched to a gene; V was cut back by 6 bases and J by 4 bases. The CDR3 length is 15 residues. The DNA of the CDR3 is TGTGCCAGCTCCCTTAGCGGGAGGCAATACAATGAGCAGTTCTTC. Protein: CASSLSGRQYNEQFF.

The rearrangement uses TRBV5-8 and TRBJ2-2; D unresolved. Trimming took 0 bases from V and 6 from J, leaving 6 bases between them. Per germline, CDR1 SGHTS and CDR2 YDEGEE. This CDR3 region has 13 residues. DNA of the CDR3: TGTGCCAGCAGCTTGGTGGGCTCCGGGGAGCTGTTTTTT. It translates to CASSLVGSGELFF.

The gene calls are TRBV30 and TRBJ2-2; D uncertain. The CDR3 has 14 amino acids. The germline V gene encodes CDR1 GTSNPN and CDR2 SVGIG (reference sequence). V gave up 0 bases and J gave up 0 bases, with 5 bases separating them. In DNA, the CDR3 is TGTGCCTGGAGTGTACTCACGAACACCGGGGAGCTGTTTTTT. Translated, it gives CAWSVLTNTGELFF.

The chain recombines TRBV6-1 with TRBJ2-1, with a possible D match to TRBD2 (6 bases). This CDR3 has 15 amino acids. Per germline, CDR1 MNHNS and CDR2 SASEGT. The V end was cut by 2 bases, the J end by 7 bases, with 15 bases between. CDR3 loop: CASSERTTLWNEQFF. As DNA, the CDR3 is TGTGCCAGCAGTGAAAGGACTACTTTGTGGAATGAGCAGTTCTTC.